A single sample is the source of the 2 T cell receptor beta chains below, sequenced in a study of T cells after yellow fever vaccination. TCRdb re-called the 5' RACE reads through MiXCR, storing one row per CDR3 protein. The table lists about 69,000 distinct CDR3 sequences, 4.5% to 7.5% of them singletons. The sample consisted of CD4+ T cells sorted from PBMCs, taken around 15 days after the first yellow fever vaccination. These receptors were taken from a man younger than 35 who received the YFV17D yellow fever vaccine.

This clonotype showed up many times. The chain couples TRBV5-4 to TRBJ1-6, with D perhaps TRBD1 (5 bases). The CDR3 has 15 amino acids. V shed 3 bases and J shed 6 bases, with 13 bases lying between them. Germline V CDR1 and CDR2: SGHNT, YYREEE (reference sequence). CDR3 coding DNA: TGTGCCAGCAGCTCCTTGACAGTCGCTAATTCACCCCTCCACTTT. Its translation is CASSSLTVANSPLHF.

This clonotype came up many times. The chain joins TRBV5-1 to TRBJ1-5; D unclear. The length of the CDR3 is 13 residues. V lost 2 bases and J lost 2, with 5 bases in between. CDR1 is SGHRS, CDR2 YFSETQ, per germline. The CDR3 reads CASSFEGNQPQHF. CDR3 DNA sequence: TGCGCCAGCAGCTTTGAGGGCAATCAGCCCCAGCATTTT.